This record concerns one T cell receptor beta chain sequence. Its target is not known. The data were obtained in a study of graft-versus-host responses after intestinal transplantation. Notes on the study in general: Subjects displaying graft-donor T cell macrochimerism possessed elevated graft-versus-host to host-versus-graft clonal ratios inside allografts.

The repertoire was sequenced with immunoSEQ multiplex PCR; TCRdb's copy has only in-frame clones and lacks some. The sample holds almost 70,000 clones, about nine tenths seen once. Germline assignment: CDR1 MNHEY and CDR2 SVGAGI. Trimming pared 2 bases from V and 6 bases from J, leaving 14 bases between. This CDR3 is 14 amino acids long. The gene calls are TRBV6-5 and TRBJ2-7; no definite D call. The TCR comes from a human patient who received an intestinal transplant, so some T cells may come from the graft donor. This sample comprised bone marrow, obtained 734 days after intestinal transplantation. The CDR3 region has the DNA TGTGCCAGCAGTTACGAGTGGGAAGGCCGCGAGCAGTACTTC. This encodes CASSYEWEGREQYF.